These 20 T cell receptor beta chains came from one sample sequenced in a study of T cell repertoires in cytomegalovirus infection. The antigens these receptors bind are not known. Using its own MiXCR run on the reads, TCRdb lists one record per CDR3 protein. The sample consists of nearly 700,000 distinct CDR3 sequences, roughly 33% of them appearing once. The specimen comprised cultured PBMCs, sampled from culture after CMV antigen stimulation. These receptors originate from a human donor in good health (CMV status not recorded). Some clones in this sample may be carry-over from other donors' samples.

The chain combines TRBV20-1 with TRBJ1-5; 10 nucleotides match TRBD1. V lost 6 bases and J lost 7; bases outside the gene matches: 12. The CDR3 consists of 15 residues. Germline V lookup: CDR1 DFQATT, CDR2 SNEGSKA (reference sequence). The CDR3 DNA reads as TGCAGTGCCGCGACAGGGGGCCTCGGTTGGCAGCCCCAGCATTTT. Encoded protein: CSAATGGLGWQPQHF.

V is TRBV7-9 and J is TRBJ1-2, with TRBD1 identical over 9 bases. Per the germline V gene, CDR1 is SEHNR and CDR2 is FQNEAQ (reference sequence). V gave up 5 bases and J gave up 4 bases; unmatched junction bases: 11. This CDR3 is built from 16 residues. CDR3 in DNA: TGTGCCAGCAGCCAACAGGGGGCTGGGACCTTCTATGGCTACACCTTC. Translation gives CASSQQGAGTFYGYTF.

The CDR3 spells CATQPGQRSYYGYTF. For the CDR3, the DNA is TGTGCCACCCAGCCGGGACAGCGAAGTTACTATGGCTACACCTTC. The chain employs TRBV27 and TRBJ1-2; 7 nucleotides line up with TRBD1. Germline V lookup: CDR1 MNHEY, CDR2 SMNVEV (reference sequence). The V and J ends lost 10 bases and 3 bases, in that order; junction bases with no gene match: 14. This CDR3 has 15 amino acids.

Many counts were recorded for this clonotype. This chain joins TRBV7-8 and TRBJ2-7, with a possible D match to TRBD1 (6 bases). Germline assignment: CDR1 SGHVS and CDR2 FQNEAQ. Trimming took off 1 base at V and 3 bases at J, with 13 bases between the two ends. The CDR3 has 15 residues. The CDR3: CASSLEAGDYYEQYF. DNA of the CDR3: TGTGCCAGCAGCTTAGAGGCAGGGGATTACTACGAGCAGTACTTC.

This clonotype has just a few counts. The chain joins TRBV6-2 or TRBV6-3 to TRBJ2-7; D may be TRBD1 (7 bases). The V gene lost 8 bases and the J gene lost 5 bases, with 16 bases spanning the gap. Germline-derived CDR1 and CDR2 are MNHEY and SVGEGT. The CDR3 totals 13 residues. The CDR3: CASEIQGGNEQYF. In nucleotides, the CDR3 is TGTGCCAGCGAGATTCAGGGGGGCAACGAGCAGTACTTC.

CDR3 region: CASSVGPYEQYF. For the CDR3, the DNA is TGCGCCAGCAGCGTGGGGCCCTACGAGCAGTACTTC. The chain is built from TRBV5-1 and TRBJ2-7; a weak D match, TRBD1 (5 bases). The V end lost 4 bases, the J end lost 2 bases, and 7 bases lay between the germline ends. The CDR3 length is 12 residues. Germline loops: CDR1 SGHRS, CDR2 YFSETQ.

The chain is built from TRBV12-3 or TRBV12-4 and TRBJ2-3, with 8 bases fitting TRBD2. V dropped 1 base and J dropped 0; count of bases not matched to a gene: 9. CDR3 length: 18 residues. CDR3 sequence reads: CASSLGHPGLGSTDTQYF. CDR3 in DNA: TGTGCCAGCAGTTTAGGCCATCCGGGACTAGGGAGCACAGATACGCAGTATTTT.

The chain carries TRBV29-1 and TRBJ2-7; maybe TRBD1 (5 bases). V shed 0 bases and J shed 5 bases, with 8 bases lying between them. Germline V gene sequence: CDR1 SQVTM, CDR2 ANQGSEA. CDR3 size: 12 residues. In DNA form, the CDR3 reads TGCAGCGTTGAAGATCGCAGGGACGAGCAGTACTTC. It yields the protein CSVEDRRDEQYF.

The chain combines TRBV6-6 with TRBJ1-3, with 7 bases matching TRBD1. The CDR3 has 15 residues. Per the germline V gene, CDR1 is MNHNY and CDR2 is SVGAGI (reference sequence). The trim removed 0 bases at V and 5 bases at J, leaving 4 bases unmatched. The CDR3 is CASSYSMTGRNTIYF. The CDR3, as DNA: TGTGCCAGCAGTTACTCGATGACAGGGCGAAACACCATATATTTT.

This rearrangement joins TRBV7-6 to TRBJ2-3, with TRBD2 matching over 9 bases. Germline CDR1 is SGHVS and CDR2 is FNYEAQ. The CDR3 has 18 amino acids. V shed 5 bases and J 4 bases; nucleotides not matched to a gene: 16. The CDR3 reads CASSPLPRSGGFADTQYF. CDR3 sequence (DNA): TGTGCCAGCAGCCCCTTGCCTAGAAGCGGGGGGTTCGCAGATACGCAGTATTTT.

The chain links TRBV5-6 to TRBJ1-6, with 8 nucleotides matching TRBD1. The CDR3 covers 17 residues. CDR1 SGHDT and CDR2 YYEEEE come from the germline V gene. J gave up 7 bases and V 5 bases, and 14 bases lay outside the gene matches. The chain's CDR3 is CASSLGAGGARNSPLHF. The CDR3 DNA is TGTGCCAGCAGTCTGGGGGCAGGGGGCGCGAGAAATTCACCCCTCCACTTT.

This clonotype was found a few times. This chain connects TRBV7-9 to TRBJ2-7; unclear D gene. Germline V gives CDR1 SEHNR, CDR2 FQNEAQ (reference sequence). This CDR3 is 11 amino acids long. The V gene lost 5 bases and the J gene lost 6 bases, with 8 bases spanning the gap. The DNA for the CDR3 is TGTGCCAGCAGCGGCAGATTCGAGCAGTACTTC. This codes for CASSGRFEQYF.

The chain carries TRBV10-3 and TRBJ2-7; D assignment may be TRBD1 or TRBD2 (6 bases each). Germline assignment: CDR1 ENHRY and CDR2 SYGVKD. Trimming left V 4 bases short and J 2 bases short, with 15 bases between. The CDR3 has 15 residues. The CDR3 sequence: CAISGGGGGTYEQYF. CDR3 DNA: TGTGCCATCAGTGGTGGAGGAGGGGGAACCTACGAGCAGTACTTC.

The V gene is TRBV20-1, the J gene TRBJ2-5; D uncertain. Between the trimmed V and J ends, which lost 5 bases and 4 bases, there was a span of 5 bases. This CDR3 is built from 10 residues. Germline CDR1 is DFQATT and CDR2 is SNEGSKA (reference sequence). The CDR3 loop is CSAALETQYF. The CDR3 DNA is TGCAGTGCTGCCCTAGAGACCCAGTACTTC.

This sequence joins TRBV7-9 and TRBJ1-4; TRBD1 is a possible D gene (6 bases). Trimming left V 3 bases short and J 8 bases short, with 16 bases between. Looked up from germline, CDR1 is SEHNR and CDR2 is FQNEAQ (reference sequence). The length of the CDR3 is 15 residues. The CDR3 DNA follows: TGTGCCAGCAGCTTGGAGGGAGGACAGAACGAAAAACTGTTTTTT. It specifies CASSLEGGQNEKLFF.

The chain joins TRBV24-1 to TRBJ1-4; D gene uncertain. The germline gives CDR1 KGHDR, CDR2 SFDVKD. CDR3 length: 16 residues. The V and J ends lost 0 bases and 0 bases respectively, with 7 bases between them. The CDR3 DNA sequence: TGTGCCACCAGTGATTTGGGCAGAGCAACTAATGAAAAACTGTTTTTT. Protein: CATSDLGRATNEKLFF.

V is TRBV20-1 and J is TRBJ2-7; the match to TRBD2 covers 7 bases. The germline V gene encodes CDR1 DFQATT and CDR2 SNEGSKA (reference sequence). The CDR3 is 11 residues long. With 7 bases clipped from V and 4 bases from J, the junction kept 4 bases outside the gene matches. The CDR3 DNA sequence: TGCAGTGGGGCTAGCGGATACGAGCAGTACTTC. This encodes CSGASGYEQYF.

The chain links TRBV5-4 to TRBJ2-2; TRBD1 agrees at 7 bases. Germline V lookup: CDR1 SGHNT, CDR2 YYREEE (reference sequence). The CDR3 has 15 residues. With 4 bases clipped from V and 5 bases from J, the junction kept 8 bases outside the gene matches. The CDR3 reads CASSNGQVQTGELFF. Here the CDR3 DNA reads TGTGCCAGCAGCAACGGACAGGTACAGACCGGGGAGCTGTTTTTT.

This sequence joins TRBV12-3 or TRBV12-4 and TRBJ2-5, with D perhaps TRBD1 or TRBD2 (5 bases each). The CDR3 spans 15 residues. Trimming left V 6 bases short and J 5 bases short, with 19 bases between. In DNA, the CDR3 is TGTGCCAGCAGCCCAGGAGTGCGGGCAGGGGAGACCCAGTACTTC. Protein: CASSPGVRAGETQYF.

This clonotype was counted only a few times. CDR3 region: CASSLAGVGIALSQFF. CDR3 DNA: TGTGCCAGCAGCTTAGCGGGGGTAGGGATCGCGTTGTCTCAGTTCTTC. V gene TRBV11-2 combines with J gene TRBJ2-1, with D maybe TRBD2 (6 bases). Germline V gene data show CDR1 as SGHAT and CDR2 as FQNNGV. This CDR3 region has 16 residues. Trimming left V 1 base short and J 13 bases short, with 23 bases between.